These 9 T cell receptor beta chains came from one sample sequenced in a study of cytomegalovirus exposure and HLA in healthy donors. Primers included in the PCR were 60 Vbeta and 13 Jbeta primers. Profiling relied on immunoSEQ multiplex PCR, and the TCRdb table lists in-frame clones only, not all of them. This table holds roughly 200,000 clones, 75% to 90% found once. Sequencing was done on a sample of PBMCs. The receptor set was obtained from a woman between 18 and 29 years old in good health and CMV-seronegative.

This chain joins TRBV4-2 and TRBJ2-7; D is ambiguous. This CDR3 spans 15 amino acids. Germline loops: CDR1 LGHNA, CDR2 YNFKEQ. V dropped 0 bases and J dropped 4 bases, with 13 bases sitting between them. The DNA for the CDR3 is TGTGCCAGCAGCCAAGATGCGACTCGTCCTTACGAGCAGTACTTC. Translated, it gives CASSQDATRPYEQYF.

In nucleotides, the CDR3 is TGTGCCAGCAGTACAGGGCTCGCCGGCAACAATGAGCAGTTCTTC. Its protein product is CASSTGLAGNNEQFF. The rearrangement links TRBV7-2 to TRBJ2-1; D may be TRBD1 (6 bases). The CDR3 spans 15 residues. Trimming took 6 bases from V and 5 from J, leaving 17 bases between them. Germline CDR1 SGHTA, CDR2 FQGNSA.

The chain combines TRBV9 with TRBJ2-2; the match to TRBD2 covers 11 bases. This CDR3 has 15 residues. V was clipped by 2 bases and J by 6 bases; unmatched bases: 3. Germline assignment: CDR1 SGDLS and CDR2 YYNGEE. The CDR3 bases are TGTGCCAGCAGCGTTAGCGGGGGGGCGTCCGGGGAGCTGTTTTTT. This translates into CASSVSGGASGELFF.

This clone was seen a handful of times. This chain joins TRBV9 and TRBJ2-7; D is ambiguous. Deletions cut 3 bases from V and 3 bases from J, with 7 bases between. Germline V CDR1 and CDR2: SGDLS, YYNGEE. The CDR3 sequence is 12 residues long. This CDR3 reads CASSAGDYEQYF. Here the CDR3 DNA reads TGTGCCAGCAGCGCCGGAGACTACGAGCAGTACTTC.

The CDR3 loop reads CAWSVFGKGTTGADTQYF. The CDR3 coding sequence is TGTGCCTGGAGTGTATTTGGGAAAGGGACTACTGGGGCAGATACGCAGTATTTT. J is TRBJ2-3 and V is TRBV30, with 7 bases matching TRBD2. CDR1 and CDR2 from the germline V gene are GTSNPN and SVGIG (reference sequence). V gave up 0 bases and J gave up 4 bases; unmatched junction bases: 16. This CDR3 is 18 amino acids long.

This clone was seen more than once but under ten times. The chain has TRBV9 and TRBJ1-1, with TRBD1 matching 8 bases. The CDR3 consists of 15 residues. CDR1 SGDLS and CDR2 YYNGEE come from the germline V gene. Germline trimming cut 4 bases from V and 1 base from J; bases unmatched to any gene: 6. CDR3: CASSPRQGPNTEAFF. The CDR3 DNA reads TGTGCCAGCAGCCCTAGACAGGGGCCGAACACTGAAGCTTTCTTT. The full variable domain, rest sourced from reference TRBV9 and TRBJ1-1, is DSGVTQTPKHLITATGQRVTLRCSPRSGDLSVYWYQQSLDQGLQFLIQYYNGEERAKGNILERFSAQQFPDLHSELNLSSLELGDSALYFCASSPRQGPNTEAFFGQGTRLTVV.

The rearrangement uses TRBV2 and TRBJ2-7; D call uncertain. V was trimmed by 7 bases and J by 0 bases, leaving 10 bases between them. The CDR3 spans 13 residues. Germline V lookup: CDR1 SNHLY, CDR2 FYNNEI. The CDR3 nucleotides are TGTGCCAGCACAAGGCAGGTCTCCTACGAGCAGTACTTC. Protein product: CASTRQVSYEQYF. Together with reference TRBV2 and TRBJ2-7, the CDR3 gives the full variable domain: EPEVTQTPSHQVTQMGQEVILRCVPISNHLYFYWYRQILGQKVEFLVSFYNNEISEKSEIFDDQFSVERPDGSNFTLKIRSTKLEDSAMYFCASTRQVSYEQYFGPGTRLTVT.

The chain is built from TRBV27 and TRBJ2-5; TRBD2 matches at 12 bases. This CDR3 is built from 15 residues. Germline-derived CDR1 and CDR2 are MNHEY and SMNVEV (reference sequence). The ends lost 3 bases at V and 5 bases at J; junction bases unmatched: 4. The DNA for the CDR3 is TGTGCCAGCAGTTTTCTAGCGGGGGGGTGGGAGACCCAGTACTTC. Translation gives CASSFLAGGWETQYF.

V and J are TRBV5-5 and TRBJ2-7; 10 bases are shared with TRBD2. Germline assignment: CDR1 SGHKS and CDR2 YYEKEE (reference sequence). CDR3 length equals 18 residues. Trimming removed 0 bases from V and 4 bases from J; junction bases left unmatched: 13. The CDR3 DNA sequence: TGTGCCAGCAGCTTGGCGTCAGGGGCTGGGACTAGCGTTTACGAGCAGTACTTC. Amino acid sequence: CASSLASGAGTSVYEQYF.